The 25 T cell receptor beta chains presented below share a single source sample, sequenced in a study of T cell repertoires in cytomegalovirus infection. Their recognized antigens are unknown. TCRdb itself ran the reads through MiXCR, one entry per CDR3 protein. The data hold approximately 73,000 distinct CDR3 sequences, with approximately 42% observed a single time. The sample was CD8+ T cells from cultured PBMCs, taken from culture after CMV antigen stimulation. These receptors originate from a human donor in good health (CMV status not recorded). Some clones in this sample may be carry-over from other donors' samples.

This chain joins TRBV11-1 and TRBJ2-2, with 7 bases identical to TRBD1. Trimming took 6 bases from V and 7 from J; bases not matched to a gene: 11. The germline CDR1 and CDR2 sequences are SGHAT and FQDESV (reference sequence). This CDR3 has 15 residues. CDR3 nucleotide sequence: TGTGCCAGCAGATGGACAGGTGCCGTCATCGGGGAGCTGTTTTTT. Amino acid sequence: CASRWTGAVIGELFF.

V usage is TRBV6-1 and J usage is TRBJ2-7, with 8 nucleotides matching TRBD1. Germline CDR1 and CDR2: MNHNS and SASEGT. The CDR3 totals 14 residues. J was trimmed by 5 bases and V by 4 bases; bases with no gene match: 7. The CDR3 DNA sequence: TGTGCCAGCAGTGCCCGGACAGGGAACCACGAGCAGTACTTC. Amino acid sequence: CASSARTGNHEQYF.

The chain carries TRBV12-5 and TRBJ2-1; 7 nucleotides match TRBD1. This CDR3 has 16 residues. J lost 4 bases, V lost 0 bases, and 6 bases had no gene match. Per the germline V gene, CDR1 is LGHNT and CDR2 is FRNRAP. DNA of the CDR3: TGTGCTAGTGGTTTGGTACAAGGGACAGAATACAATGAGCAGTTCTTC. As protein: CASGLVQGTEYNEQFF.

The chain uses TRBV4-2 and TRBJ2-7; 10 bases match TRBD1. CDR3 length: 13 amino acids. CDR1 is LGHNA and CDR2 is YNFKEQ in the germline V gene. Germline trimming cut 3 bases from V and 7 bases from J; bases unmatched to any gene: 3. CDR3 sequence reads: CASSQGQGREQYF. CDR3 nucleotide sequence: TGTGCCAGCAGCCAGGGACAGGGGCGGGAGCAGTACTTC.

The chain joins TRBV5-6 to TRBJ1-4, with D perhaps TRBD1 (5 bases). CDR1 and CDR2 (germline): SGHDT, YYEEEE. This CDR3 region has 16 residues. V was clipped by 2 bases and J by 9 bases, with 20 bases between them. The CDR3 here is CASSFQSGAEVKKLFF. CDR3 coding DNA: TGTGCCAGCAGCTTCCAAAGCGGGGCGGAAGTCAAAAAACTGTTTTTT.

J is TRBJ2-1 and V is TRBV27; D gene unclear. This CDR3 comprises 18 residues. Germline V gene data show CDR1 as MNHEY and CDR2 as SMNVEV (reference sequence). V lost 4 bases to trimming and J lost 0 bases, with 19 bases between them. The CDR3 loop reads CASSSLPYLDDSYNEQFF. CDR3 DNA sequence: TGTGCCAGCAGTTCACTTCCCTACCTTGACGACTCCTACAATGAGCAGTTCTTC.

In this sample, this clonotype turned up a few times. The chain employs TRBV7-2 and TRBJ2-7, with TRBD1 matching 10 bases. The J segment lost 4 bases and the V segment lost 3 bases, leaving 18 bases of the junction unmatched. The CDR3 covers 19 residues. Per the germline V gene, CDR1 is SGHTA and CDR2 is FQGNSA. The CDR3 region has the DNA TGTGCCAGCAGCTTTAGTAGCGGTTTAGGGACAGGGGCTCTATACGAGCAGTACTTC. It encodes CASSFSSGLGTGALYEQYF. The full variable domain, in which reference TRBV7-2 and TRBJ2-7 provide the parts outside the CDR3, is GAGVSQSPSNKVTEKGKDVELRCDPISGHTALYWYRQSLGQGLEFLIYFQGNSAPDKSGLPSDRFSAERTGGSVSTLTIQRTQQEDSAVYLCASSFSSGLGTGALYEQYFGPGTRLTVT.

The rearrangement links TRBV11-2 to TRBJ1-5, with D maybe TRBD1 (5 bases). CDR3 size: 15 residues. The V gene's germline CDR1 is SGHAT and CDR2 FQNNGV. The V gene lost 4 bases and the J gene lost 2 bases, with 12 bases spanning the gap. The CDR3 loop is CASSSQGIGNQPQHF. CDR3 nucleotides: TGTGCCAGCAGCTCGCAGGGAATTGGCAATCAGCCCCAGCATTTT. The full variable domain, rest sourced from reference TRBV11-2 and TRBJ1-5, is EAGVAQSPRYKIIEKRQSVAFWCNPISGHATLYWYQQILGQGPKLLIQFQNNGVVDDSQLPKDRFSAERLKGVDSTLKIQPAKLEDSAVYLCASSSQGIGNQPQHFGDGTRLSIL.

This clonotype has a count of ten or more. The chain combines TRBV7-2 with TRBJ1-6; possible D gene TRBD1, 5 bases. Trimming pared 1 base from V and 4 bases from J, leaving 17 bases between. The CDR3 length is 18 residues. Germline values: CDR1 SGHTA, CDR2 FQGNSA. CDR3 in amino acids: CASSLVPARVGYNSPLHF. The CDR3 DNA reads TGTGCCAGCAGCTTAGTTCCTGCCAGGGTGGGATATAATTCACCCCTCCACTTT.

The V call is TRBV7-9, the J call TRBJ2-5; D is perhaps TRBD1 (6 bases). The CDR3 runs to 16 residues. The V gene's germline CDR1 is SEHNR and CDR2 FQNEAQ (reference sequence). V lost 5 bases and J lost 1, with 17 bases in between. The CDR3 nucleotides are TGTGCCAGCAGCCGGCCCTGGACAGACTCCCAAGAGACCCAGTACTTC. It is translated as CASSRPWTDSQETQYF.

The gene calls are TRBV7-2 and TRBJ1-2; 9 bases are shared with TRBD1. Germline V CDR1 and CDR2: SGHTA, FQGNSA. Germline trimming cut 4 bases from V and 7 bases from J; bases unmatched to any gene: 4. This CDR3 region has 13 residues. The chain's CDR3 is CASSSTGGGGYTF. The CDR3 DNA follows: TGTGCCAGCAGCTCAACAGGGGGCGGTGGCTACACCTTC.

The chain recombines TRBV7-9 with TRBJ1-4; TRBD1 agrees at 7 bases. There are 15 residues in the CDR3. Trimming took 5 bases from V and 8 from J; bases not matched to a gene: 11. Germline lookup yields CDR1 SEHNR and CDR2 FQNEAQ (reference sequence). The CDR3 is CASSMGKGADEKLFF. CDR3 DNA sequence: TGTGCCAGCAGCATGGGAAAGGGGGCGGACGAAAAACTGTTTTTT.

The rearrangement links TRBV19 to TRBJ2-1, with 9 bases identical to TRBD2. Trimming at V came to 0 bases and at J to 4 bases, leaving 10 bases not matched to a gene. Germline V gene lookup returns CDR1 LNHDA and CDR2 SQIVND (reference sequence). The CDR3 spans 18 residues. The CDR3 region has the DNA TGTGCCAGTAGTATAGATCTTGTTCCTAGCGGGGCATACAATGAGCAGTTCTTC. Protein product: CASSIDLVPSGAYNEQFF.

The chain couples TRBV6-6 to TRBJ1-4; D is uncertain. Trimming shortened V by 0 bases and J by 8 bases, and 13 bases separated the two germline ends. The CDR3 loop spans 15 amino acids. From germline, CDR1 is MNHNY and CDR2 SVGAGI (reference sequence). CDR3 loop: CASSYSGEVGEKLFF. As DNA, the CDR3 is TGTGCCAGCAGTTACTCTGGGGAGGTAGGCGAAAAACTGTTTTTT.

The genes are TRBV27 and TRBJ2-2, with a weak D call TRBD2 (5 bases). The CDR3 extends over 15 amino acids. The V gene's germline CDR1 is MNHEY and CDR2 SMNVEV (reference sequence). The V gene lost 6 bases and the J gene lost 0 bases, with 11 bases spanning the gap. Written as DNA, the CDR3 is TGTGCCAGCAGCCGCCGGGGTACGAACACCGGGGAGCTGTTTTTT. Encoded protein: CASSRRGTNTGELFF.

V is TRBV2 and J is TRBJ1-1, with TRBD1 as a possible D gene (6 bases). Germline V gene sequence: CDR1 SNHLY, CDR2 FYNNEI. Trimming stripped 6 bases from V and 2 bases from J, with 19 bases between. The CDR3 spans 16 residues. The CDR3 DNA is TGTGCCAGCAGGGGGGGGGACAAGCAAATAAACACTGAAGCTTTCTTT. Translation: CASRGGDKQINTEAFF.

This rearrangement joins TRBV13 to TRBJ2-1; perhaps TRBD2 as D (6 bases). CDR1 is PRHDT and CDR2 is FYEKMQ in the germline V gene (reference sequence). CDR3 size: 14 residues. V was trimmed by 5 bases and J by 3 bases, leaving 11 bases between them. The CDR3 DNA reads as TGTGCCAGCAGCCAATTGCGGGGCTACAATGAGCAGTTCTTC. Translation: CASSQLRGYNEQFF.

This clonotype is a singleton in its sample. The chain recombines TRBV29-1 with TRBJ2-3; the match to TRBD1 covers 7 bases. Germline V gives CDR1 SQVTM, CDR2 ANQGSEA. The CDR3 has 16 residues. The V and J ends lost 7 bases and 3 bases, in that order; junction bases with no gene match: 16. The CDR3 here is CSAHGTANAGTDTQYF. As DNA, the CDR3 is TGCAGCGCACATGGGACAGCTAACGCCGGGACAGATACGCAGTATTTT.

The CDR3 here is CASSVRTNDSPLHF. The DNA for the CDR3 is TGTGCCAGCAGTGTCAGGACGAATGACTCACCCCTCCACTTT. The chain recombines TRBV28 with TRBJ1-6; no clear D gene. The CDR3 has 14 amino acids. Germline V gene sequence: CDR1 MDHEN, CDR2 SYDVKM. Trimming removed 5 bases from V and 10 bases from J, with 15 bases in between.

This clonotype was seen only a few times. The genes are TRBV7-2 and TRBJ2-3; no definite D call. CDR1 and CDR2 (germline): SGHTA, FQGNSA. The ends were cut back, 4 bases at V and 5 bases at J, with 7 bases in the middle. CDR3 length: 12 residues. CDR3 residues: CASSSIGDTQYF. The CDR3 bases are TGTGCCAGCAGCTCTATTGGAGATACGCAGTATTTT.

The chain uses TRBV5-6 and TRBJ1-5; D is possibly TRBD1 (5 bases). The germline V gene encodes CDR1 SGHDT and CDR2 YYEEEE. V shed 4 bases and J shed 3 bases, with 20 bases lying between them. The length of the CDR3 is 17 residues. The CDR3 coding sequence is TGTGCCAGCAGCGTGGGAGCGGGGCCAGAAGCCAATCAGCCCCAGCATTTT. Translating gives CASSVGAGPEANQPQHF.

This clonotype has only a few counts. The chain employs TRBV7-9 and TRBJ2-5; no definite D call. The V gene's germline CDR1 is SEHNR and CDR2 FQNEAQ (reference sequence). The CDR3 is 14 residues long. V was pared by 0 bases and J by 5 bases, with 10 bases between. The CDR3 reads CASSLATEWETQYF. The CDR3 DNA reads TGTGCCAGCAGCTTAGCCACAGAATGGGAGACCCAGTACTTC. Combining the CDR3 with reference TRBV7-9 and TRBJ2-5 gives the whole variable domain DTGVSQNPRHKITKRGQNVTFRCDPISEHNRLYWYRQTLGQGPEFLTYFQNEAQLEKSRLLSDRFSAERPKGSFSTLEIQRTEQGDSAMYLCASSLATEWETQYFGPGTRLLVL.

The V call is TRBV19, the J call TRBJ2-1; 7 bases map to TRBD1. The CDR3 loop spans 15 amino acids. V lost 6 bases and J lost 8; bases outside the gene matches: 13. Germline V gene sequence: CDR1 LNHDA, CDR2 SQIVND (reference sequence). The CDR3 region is CASRDTGDRWDEQFF. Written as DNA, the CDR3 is TGTGCCAGTAGGGATACAGGGGACCGTTGGGATGAGCAGTTCTTC.

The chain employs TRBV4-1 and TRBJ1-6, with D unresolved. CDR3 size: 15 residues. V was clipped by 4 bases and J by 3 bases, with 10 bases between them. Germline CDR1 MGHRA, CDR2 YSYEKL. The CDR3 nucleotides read TGCGCCAGCAGCCCAAGATCACTCTATAATTCACCCCTCCACTTT. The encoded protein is CASSPRSLYNSPLHF.

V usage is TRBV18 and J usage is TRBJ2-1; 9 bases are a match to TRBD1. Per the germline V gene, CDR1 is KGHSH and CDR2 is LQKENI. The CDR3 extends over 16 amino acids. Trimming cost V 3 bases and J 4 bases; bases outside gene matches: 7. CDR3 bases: TGTGCCAGCTCACCCCTAGGACAGGGGACTTACAATGAGCAGTTCTTC. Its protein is CASSPLGQGTYNEQFF. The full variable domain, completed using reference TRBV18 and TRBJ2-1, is NAGVMQNPRHLVRRRGQEARLRCSPMKGHSHVYWYRQLPEEGLKFMVYLQKENIIDESGMPKERFSAEFPKEGPSILRIQQVVRGDSAAYFCASSPLGQGTYNEQFFGPGTRLTVL.